These T cell receptor beta chains were read from a single sample in a study of blood T cell repertoires in COVID-19. Clones were sequenced by immunoSEQ multiplex PCR, and TCRdb holds only the in-frame ones, with some missing. Here the sample spans 230,000 or so clones, about 80% being singletons. The source material was peripheral blood. These receptors all come from a man aged 45-65 years with active or convalescent COVID-19. Each CDR3 is given without its conserved first and last residue. The order of the fields is clone size, V gene, J gene, CDR3 protein. Clone size is stated in some rows and not others, as once, few, many or a class when expanded.

NA	TRBV5-8	TRBJ1-3	ASSTGESGNTIY
NA	TRBV5-6	TRBJ1-5	ASSLRDRNQPQH
NA	TRBV7-2	TRBJ2-1	ASSAGLFNGQF
few	TRBV12-3/TRBV12-4	TRBJ1-2	ASSSRGRTGYT
NA	TRBV4-2	TRBJ2-7	ASSPDRVHEQY
NA	TRBV4-3	TRBJ1-1	ASSQDFQGTEAF
NA	TRBV5-1	TRBJ2-5	ASSEWPTGNQQETQY
NA	TRBV15	TRBJ2-3	ATSRDTGGADTQY
once	TRBV30	TRBJ1-1	AWSIGQAVTEAF
NA	TRBV13	TRBJ2-1	ASSFRGTSGYNEQF
NA	TRBV9	TRBJ2-7	ASSVFRDGDEQY
NA	TRBV4-1	TRBJ1-1	ASSQGGGGTEAF
NA	TRBV11-2	TRBJ2-7	ASSTVSGKFVHEQY
NA	TRBV5-1	TRBJ2-7	ASSGVLGGGLGEQY
NA	TRBV30	TRBJ1-6	AWRRGMENSPLH
NA	TRBV27	TRBJ2-3	ASSSGDYLTDTQY
once	TRBV7-3	TRBJ2-1	ASSLNLGGRNEQF
NA	TRBV28	TRBJ2-7	ASRVQGSYEQY
NA	TRBV30	TRBJ1-1	AWKPPTGVPSPNTEAF
NA	TRBV5-6	TRBJ2-7	ASSPEGLYEQY
NA	TRBV5-1	TRBJ1-1	ASSLKGQGLNTEAF
once	TRBV7-8	TRBJ1-2	ASSLRTGANYGYT
NA	TRBV27	TRBJ2-2	ASSYGEGELF
NA	TRBV30	TRBJ1-1	AWSGGDNFEAF
NA	TRBV7-2	TRBJ2-7	ASSLGREGEQY
NA	TRBV19	TRBJ2-4	ASSIWGDRLAKNIQY
NA	TRBV23-1	TRBJ2-6	ASSQSNVQGAVGANVLT
NA	TRBV15	TRBJ1-1	ATSRGPRVLTEAF
NA	TRBV5-1	TRBJ1-1	ASSLVDSPTGTEAF
NA	TRBV28	TRBJ2-4	ASSALDFPKNIQY
NA	TRBV6-5	TRBJ1-4	ASSYSNPATNEKLF
NA	TRBV27	TRBJ1-5	ASSSSWFSSNQPQH
NA	TRBV6-1	TRBJ1-3	ASSEGRWGGDFGNTIY
NA	TRBV10-3	TRBJ1-2	AISESSEGRNLGYT
NA	TRBV5-1	TRBJ1-1	ASSLAGEGTEAF
NA	TRBV24-1	TRBJ1-5	ATSDLLAGPGNQPQH
NA	TRBV5-1	TRBJ2-5	ASSTGTGVVTQY
NA	TRBV2	TRBJ2-3	ASSEFGSGAGDTQY
NA	TRBV6-5	TRBJ1-1	ASSPGGTEAF
NA	TRBV6-1	TRBJ1-2	ASSEINRDYGYT
NA	TRBV28	TRBJ2-7	ASRPAGLTYEQY
NA	TRBV6-2/TRBV6-3	TRBJ1-5	ASSYGRGQGQPQH
NA	TRBV27	TRBJ1-6	ASSRESSSYNSPLH
NA	TRBV6-5	TRBJ2-2	ASRIGNANTGELF
NA	TRBV24-1	TRBJ2-1	ATSDTGTDNEQF
NA	TRBV11-2	TRBJ1-1	ASSLGLQGNTEAF
NA	TRBV7-2	TRBJ2-7	ASTSLTGQGVYEQY
NA	TRBV4-2	TRBJ2-7	ASSQYDRYEQY
NA	TRBV7-8	TRBJ2-1	ASSPRGPTYNEQF
NA	TRBV29-1	TRBJ1-3	SFLDGGNTIY
NA	TRBV6-5	TRBJ1-2	ASSRVMTGYGYT
NA	TRBV14	TRBJ1-2	ASSQDRGRVDGYT
once	TRBV7-3	TRBJ1-1	ASSFGGQGKAF
NA	TRBV7-2	TRBJ1-2	ASSPGTSYGYT
NA	TRBV12-3/TRBV12-4	TRBJ2-7	ASSVQGYEQY
NA	TRBV19	TRBJ1-4	ASSRREATNEKLF
NA	TRBV6-6	TRBJ2-7	ASSSSGQGAREQY
few	TRBV21-1	TRBJ1-6	ASSKSESSYNSPLH
NA	TRBV6-5	TRBJ1-2	ASSSLRQGYYGYT